The rows below give T cell receptor beta chains drawn from one sample of a study of regulatory T cells in long-lasting Graves disease. TCRdb processed the multiplex PCR reads anew with MiXCR; each CDR3 protein has one entry. The data show 450,000 to 600,000 distinct CDR3 sequences, with around 15% seen just once and more than 9% held by the top ten. This sample also belongs to another study, concerning T cells in Graves' hyperthyroidism and ophthalmopathy.

The sequences come from peripheral blood mononuclear cells (PBMCs), collected at new diagnosis, from a patient treated with antithyroid drugs. Every receptor here comes from a man aged 40-55 years with Graves disease. The CDR3 runs from the conserved cysteine through the conserved F or W. A D gene is named only where the DNA matches it firmly. The size entry is marked missing in some rows and otherwise reads once, few, many or a size class.

few	TRBJ2-1	TRBV9	-	TGTGCCAGCAGTGTCTCGGGAGGCAGGGGACAAAATGAGCAGTTCTTC	CASSVSGGRGQNEQFF
many	TRBJ2-7	TRBV20-1	-	TGCAGTGCTAGAGATCAGGCAGTCTCCTACGAGCAGTACTTC	CSARDQAVSYEQYF
few	TRBJ2-5	TRBV10-3	-	TGTGCCATCAGCCCGGGACGAGAGACCCAGTACTTC	CAISPGRETQYF
many	TRBJ2-7	TRBV27	TRBD2	TGTGCCAGAAAGCGGGAGGCATCCTACGAGCAGTACTTC	CARKREASYEQYF
many	TRBJ2-1	TRBV20-1	TRBD2	TGCAGTGCTAGACCCCCTAGCGGGAGAGTCTACAATGAGCAGTTCTTC	CSARPPSGRVYNEQFF
many	TRBJ2-7	TRBV6-1	-	TGTGCCAGCAGTGAAGGACACTACCTCTCCTACGAGCAGTACTTC	CASSEGHYLSYEQYF
few	TRBJ2-2	TRBV24-1	TRBD2	TGTGCCACCAGCACAACACCGGGACTAGCGGGTAACGCGAACACCGGGGAGCTGTTTTTT	CATSTTPGLAGNANTGELFF
many	TRBJ2-7	TRBV20-1	-	TGCAGTGCTCATAACCCCGCGGGACAAGGGGACGAGCAGTACTTC	CSAHNPAGQGDEQYF
-	TRBJ1-2	TRBV6-2/TRBV6-3	TRBD1	TGTGCCAGCAGTTACGGACAGGGGTCCGGCTATGGCTACACCTTC	CASSYGQGSGYGYTF
many	TRBJ2-3	TRBV5-1	TRBD2	TGCGCCAGCAGCTCCGGTAGCGGGAACACAGATACGCAGTATTTT	CASSSGSGNTDTQYF
many	TRBJ2-6	TRBV4-1	-	TGCGCCAGCAGCCAAGAAGGGGTCGGCTCTGGGGCCAACGTCCTGACTTTC	CASSQEGVGSGANVLTF
many	TRBJ2-7	TRBV7-9	-	TGTGCCAGCAGCTTAGTAGCTACCGAGCAGTACTTC	CASSLVATEQYF
many	TRBJ2-1	TRBV6-2/TRBV6-3	-	TGTGCCAGCAGTTACCGGTCCAATGAGCAGTTCTTC	CASSYRSNEQFF
few	TRBJ2-1	TRBV7-9	TRBD2	TGTGCCAGCAGCTCCCTCGGTCGGGGGGCTAGCGGGAGTCGGGGTGAGCAGTTCTTC	CASSSLGRGASGSRGEQFF
-	TRBJ2-6	TRBV11-2	-	TGTGCCAGCAGGTCGCTGGGGGGCGCCAGCTCTGGGGCCAACGTCCTGACTTTC	CASRSLGGASSGANVLTF
few	TRBJ2-1	TRBV12-3/TRBV12-4	TRBD1	TGTGCCAGCAGGGACGGGACAGGGTGGGGTGGTGAGCAGTTCTTC	CASRDGTGWGGEQFF
-	TRBJ2-3	TRBV9	-	TGTGCCAGCAGTACCCAGGGATTGAGCACAGGTACGCAGTATTTT	CASSTQGLSTGTQYF
few	TRBJ2-5	TRBV5-6	-	TGTGCCAGCAGCCACGGGACCCAAGAGACCCAGTACTTC	CASSHGTQETQYF
many	TRBJ1-5	TRBV2	-	TGTGCCAGCAGTTTACTGGGTCTTAATCAGCCCCAGCATTTT	CASSLLGLNQPQHF
many	TRBJ2-1	TRBV28	TRBD1	TGTGCCAGCACCCGACCGCCCGACAGGGTAAATGAGCAGTTCTTC	CASTRPPDRVNEQFF
many	TRBJ1-5	TRBV20-1	-	TGCAGTGCGGGGGCAGGGAGTCAGCCCCAGCATTTT	CSAGAGSQPQHF
many	TRBJ2-7	TRBV28	TRBD2	TGTGCCAGCAGTCCCAGGACTAGCGGAGGCTACGAGCAGTACTTC	CASSPRTSGGYEQYF